These T cell receptor beta chains were read from a single sample in a study of identical twins. TCRdb processed the 5' RACE reads anew with MiXCR; each CDR3 protein has one entry. The sample shows hundreds of thousands of distinct CDR3 sequences, about a fifth of them seen only once. The data also belong to a second study, concerning yellow fever vaccine responses in identical twins.

What was sequenced was CD4+ T cells sorted from blood. All receptors derive from a woman aged 18-29 years in good health. The CDR3 runs from the conserved cysteine through the conserved F or W. A D gene is named only where the DNA matches it firmly. The size field is filled for only some rows; it gives once, few, many or a size class.

J gene,V gene,clone size,D gene,CDR3 protein,CDR3 DNA
TRBJ1-1,TRBV5-1,few,-,CASFLGHQNTEAFF,TGCGCCAGCTTCCTGGGGCACCAGAACACTGAAGCTTTCTTT
TRBJ2-1,TRBV5-1,few,-,CASRTSNEQFF,TGCGCCAGCAGAACTAGCAATGAGCAGTTCTTC
TRBJ1-5,TRBV6-5,-,TRBD1,CASSYRGQGRFYSNQPQHF,TGTGCCAGCAGTTATCGTGGACAGGGGAGGTTTTATAGCAATCAGCCCCAGCATTTT
TRBJ2-3,TRBV20-1,-,TRBD2,CSAALAGGRTDTQYF,TGCAGTGCCGCGCTAGCGGGGGGGCGGACAGATACGCAGTATTTT
TRBJ2-3,TRBV18,-,TRBD1,CASSPPGRGPDTQYF,TGTGCCAGCTCACCACCGGGCAGGGGGCCAGATACGCAGTATTTT
TRBJ2-2,TRBV5-6,-,-,CASSPWLSGTGELFF,TGTGCCAGCAGCCCCTGGCTTAGCGGCACCGGGGAGCTGTTTTTT
TRBJ2-7,TRBV18,few,-,CASSPHTPGRTPVYEQYF,TGTGCCAGCTCACCACACACTCCCGGTCGGACTCCAGTCTACGAGCAGTACTTC
TRBJ2-2,TRBV5-1,-,TRBD1,CASSSKTGGTGAAGELFF,TGCGCCAGCAGCTCGAAGACAGGGGGAACAGGAGCGGCCGGGGAGCTGTTTTTT
TRBJ2-3,TRBV6-2/TRBV6-3,many,-,CASSDSTDTQYF,TGCGCCAGCAGTGATAGCACAGATACGCAGTATTTT
TRBJ2-1,TRBV5-6,-,TRBD2,CASSLGLAGGHSYNEQFF,TGTGCCAGCAGCTTGGGACTAGCGGGAGGCCACTCCTACAATGAGCAGTTCTTC
TRBJ2-1,TRBV5-1,-,-,CASSPGRGLDSEQFF,TGCGCCAGCAGCCCGGGCCGGGGATTAGACAGTGAGCAGTTCTTC
TRBJ1-2,TRBV5-8,-,-,CASSLGSGANYGYTF,TGTGCCAGCAGCTTGGGTTCCGGAGCTAACTATGGCTACACCTTC
TRBJ2-3,TRBV12-3/TRBV12-4,-,-,CASSLRPRRDTDTQYF,TGTGCCAGCAGTTTAAGACCCCGCCGTGACACAGACACGCAGTATTTT
TRBJ2-1,TRBV29-1,few,-,CSVDAGKLYNEQFF,TGCAGCGTTGACGCAGGGAAATTGTACAATGAGCAGTTCTTC
TRBJ2-3,TRBV2,-,-,CASSHRPDTQYF,TGTGCCAGCAGCCACAGACCAGATACGCAGTATTTT
TRBJ2-2,TRBV4-1,few,TRBD1,CASSPPGQGITGELFF,TGCGCCAGCAGCCCACCCGGACAGGGAATCACCGGGGAGCTGTTTTTT
TRBJ2-1,TRBV7-2,-,TRBD2,CASSTPGTSGRNEQFF,TGTGCCAGCAGCACCCCCGGGACTAGCGGGAGGAATGAGCAGTTCTTC
TRBJ1-2,TRBV9,few,TRBD1,CASSGGWTGTSNGYTF,TGTGCCAGCAGCGGGGGATGGACAGGTACCTCGAATGGCTACACCTTC
TRBJ2-2,TRBV12-3/TRBV12-4,-,TRBD2,CASNIKHRGLANTGELFF,TGTGCCAGCAACATTAAACACCGGGGACTAGCGAACACCGGGGAGCTGTTTTTT
TRBJ1-1,TRBV20-1,-,-,CSARDSGTLNTEAFF,TGCAGTGCTAGAGATTCCGGCACCTTGAACACTGAAGCTTTCTTT
TRBJ2-1,TRBV29-1,few,TRBD1,CSAGTGSGYNEQFF,TGCAGCGCGGGGACAGGCTCTGGTTACAATGAGCAGTTCTTC
TRBJ1-1,TRBV18,-,TRBD1,CASSPTGTGRTEAFF,TGTGCCAGCTCACCAACCGGGACAGGGAGAACTGAAGCTTTCTTT
TRBJ1-5,TRBV10-3,few,-,CAISGAGQNQPQHF,TGTGCCATCAGTGGGGCGGGACAAAACCAGCCCCAGCATTTT
TRBJ2-1,TRBV2,-,TRBD1,CASSEVAGTGARLSFRHNEQFF,TGTGCCAGCAGTGAAGTAGCCGGGACAGGTGCCCGTCTCAGCTTCAGGCACAATGAGCAGTTCTTC
TRBJ2-1,TRBV28,-,-,CASSPLVPPTPYNEQFF,TGTGCCAGCAGCCCTCTTGTTCCCCCCACCCCTTACAATGAGCAGTTCTTC
TRBJ2-7,TRBV6-1,-,TRBD1,CASSRRRQGEDEQYF,TGTGCCAGCAGTCGGCGCCGACAGGGTGAAGACGAGCAGTACTTC
TRBJ2-2,TRBV7-3,-,TRBD2,CASSLLSGSYTGELFF,TGTGCCAGCAGCTTACTCAGCGGGAGTTACACCGGGGAGCTGTTTTTT
TRBJ1-1,TRBV3-1,-,-,CASSRRGGYGTEAFF,TGTGCCAGCAGCCGACGAGGGGGGTATGGGACTGAAGCTTTCTTT
TRBJ2-5,TRBV7-2,-,TRBD2,CASSLGLLAGGGETQYF,TGTGCCAGCAGCTTAGGACTACTAGCGGGAGGGGGGGAGACCCAGTACTTC
TRBJ2-1,TRBV11-2,-,TRBD2,CASSLRLAGIYNEQFF,TGTGCCAGCAGCTTAAGGCTAGCGGGGATCTACAATGAGCAGTTCTTC
TRBJ1-2,TRBV7-2,-,-,CASSLKEGKRSFGYTF,TGTGCCAGCAGCTTAAAAGAGGGCAAAAGGTCGTTTGGCTACACCTTC
TRBJ2-3,TRBV9,few,-,CASSSFAGSGTDTQYF,TGTGCCAGCAGCTCCTTTGCAGGGTCCGGCACAGATACGCAGTATTTT
TRBJ2-3,TRBV4-1,few,TRBD1,CASSLSLGTGTDTQYF,TGCGCCAGCAGCCTATCCCTTGGGACAGGCACAGATACGCAGTATTTT
TRBJ2-7,TRBV5-1,few,-,CASSLVVREVYEQYF,TGCGCCAGCAGCTTGGTGGTGCGGGAAGTCTACGAGCAGTACTTC
TRBJ2-5,TRBV14,many,-,CASSQVVTSFETQYF,TGTGCCAGCAGCCAAGTAGTGACGAGTTTCGAGACCCAGTACTTC
TRBJ1-1,TRBV7-8,-,-,CASTWGGLLNTEAFF,TGTGCCAGCACCTGGGGCGGCCTTTTGAACACTGAAGCTTTCTTT
TRBJ2-1,TRBV2,-,TRBD2,CASIEGRGNNEQFF,TGTGCCAGCATCGAAGGGAGGGGAAACAATGAGCAGTTCTTC
TRBJ1-5,TRBV28,-,-,CASSFPQISNQPQHF,TGTGCCAGCAGTTTCCCCCAGATTAGCAATCAGCCCCAGCATTTT
TRBJ2-7,TRBV20-1,-,TRBD2,CSAVQREVYEQYF,TGCAGTGCTGTACAGCGGGAGGTATACGAGCAGTACTTC
TRBJ2-1,TRBV28,once,TRBD2,CASSLWGLRREGSYNEQFF,TGTGCCAGCAGTTTATGGGGTCTCCGGCGGGAGGGCTCCTACAATGAGCAGTTCTTC